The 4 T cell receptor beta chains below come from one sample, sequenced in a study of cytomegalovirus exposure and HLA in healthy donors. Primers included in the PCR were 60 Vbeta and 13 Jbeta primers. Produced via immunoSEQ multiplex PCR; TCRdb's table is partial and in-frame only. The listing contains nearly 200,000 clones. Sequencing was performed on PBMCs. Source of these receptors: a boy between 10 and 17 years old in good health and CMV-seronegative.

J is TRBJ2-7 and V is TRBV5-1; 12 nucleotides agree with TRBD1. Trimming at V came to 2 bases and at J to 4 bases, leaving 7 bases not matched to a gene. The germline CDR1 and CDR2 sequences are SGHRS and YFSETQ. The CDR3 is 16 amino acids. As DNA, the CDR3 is TGCGCCAGCAGCTTCGATCCGGGACAGGGGGCTTACGAGCAGTACTTC. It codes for CASSFDPGQGAYEQYF. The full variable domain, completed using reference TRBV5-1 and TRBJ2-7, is KAGVTQTPRYLIKTRGQQVTLSCSPISGHRSVSWYQQTPGQGLQFLFEYFSETQRNKGNFPGRFSGRQFSNSRSEMNVSTLELGDSALYLCASSFDPGQGAYEQYFGPGTRLTVT.

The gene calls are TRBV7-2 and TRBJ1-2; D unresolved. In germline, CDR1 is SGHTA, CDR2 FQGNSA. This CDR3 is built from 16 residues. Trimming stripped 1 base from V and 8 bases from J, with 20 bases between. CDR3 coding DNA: TGTGCCAGCAGCTTAGGGATTAGGAGGGTTGGGCGAGGCTACACCTTC. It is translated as CASSLGIRRVGRGYTF. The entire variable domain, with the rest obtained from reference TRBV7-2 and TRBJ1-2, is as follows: GAGVSQSPSNKVTEKGKDVELRCDPISGHTALYWYRQSLGQGLEFLIYFQGNSAPDKSGLPSDRFSAERTGGSVSTLTIQRTQQEDSAVYLCASSLGIRRVGRGYTFGSGTRLTVV.

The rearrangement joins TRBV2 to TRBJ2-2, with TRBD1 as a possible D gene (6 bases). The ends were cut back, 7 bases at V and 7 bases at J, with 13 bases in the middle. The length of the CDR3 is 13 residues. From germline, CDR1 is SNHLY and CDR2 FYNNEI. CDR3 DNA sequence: TGTGCCAGCAAGACAGGAACGGTCGGGGAGCTGTTTTTT. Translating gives CASKTGTVGELFF. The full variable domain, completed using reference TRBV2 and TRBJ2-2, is EPEVTQTPSHQVTQMGQEVILRCVPISNHLYFYWYRQILGQKVEFLVSFYNNEISEKSEIFDDQFSVERPDGSNFTLKIRSTKLEDSAMYFCASKTGTVGELFFGEGSRLTVL.

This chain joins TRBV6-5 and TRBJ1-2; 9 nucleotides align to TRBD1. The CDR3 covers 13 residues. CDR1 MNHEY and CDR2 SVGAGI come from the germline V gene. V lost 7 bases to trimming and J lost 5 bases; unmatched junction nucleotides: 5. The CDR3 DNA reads TGTGCCAGCAACGCAGGGACAGGGTATGGCTACACCTTC. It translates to CASNAGTGYGYTF.